The 26 T cell receptor beta chains reported below all come from one sample, sequenced in a study of control samples from healthy donors and cancer patients. TCRdb's table, derived via immunoSEQ multiplex PCR, lists solely in-frame clones and lacks some. The sample comprises about 140,000 clones, around nine tenths of which are singletons, and around 10% rests with the top ten. Sample: blood. The receptors were gathered from a man aged 25-45 years in good health.

The chain uses TRBV30 and TRBJ1-5; D call uncertain. Germline V gene sequence: CDR1 GTSNPN, CDR2 SVGIG (reference sequence). The CDR3 has 13 amino acids. V was clipped by 0 bases and J by 0 bases, with 3 bases between them. The CDR3 region is CAWSVNSNQPQHF. The CDR3 DNA reads as TGTGCCTGGAGTGTGAATAGCAATCAGCCCCAGCATTTT.

This clone was picked up a small number of times. CDR3 in DNA: TGTGCCAGCAGCCAAGATCTTCAGGGCGACTATGGCTACACCTTC. The encoded protein is CASSQDLQGDYGYTF. V is TRBV3-1 (or the pseudogene TRBV3-2) and J is TRBJ1-2; D possibly corresponds to TRBD1 (5 bases). The ends were cut back, 0 bases at V and 3 bases at J, with 11 bases in the middle. The CDR3 length is 15 residues. Looked up from germline, CDR1 is LGHDT and CDR2 is YNNKEL (reference sequence).

This chain joins TRBV28 and TRBJ1-1; perhaps TRBD1 as D (6 bases). CDR3 size: 13 residues. The V gene lost 6 bases and the J gene lost 1 base, with 9 bases spanning the gap. Per the germline V gene, CDR1 is MDHEN and CDR2 is SYDVKM. In DNA, the CDR3 is TGTGCCAGCAGAGACAGGCAGAACACTGAAGCTTTCTTT. It encodes CASRDRQNTEAFF.

V and J are TRBV4-3 and TRBJ2-1, with TRBD1 identical over 7 bases. Looked up from germline, CDR1 is LGHNA and CDR2 is YSLEER. The CDR3 spans 15 residues. V shed 1 base and J 4 bases; nucleotides not matched to a gene: 4. CDR3 sequence reads: CASSQAPGQYNEQFF. As DNA, the CDR3 is TGCGCCAGCAGCCAAGCACCGGGACAGTACAATGAGCAGTTCTTC.

In its sample, this clone was seen a few times. The chain uses TRBV2 and TRBJ1-6; D is unresolved. Trimming shortened V by 3 bases and J by 0 bases, and 12 bases separated the two germline ends. The CDR3 length is 17 residues. Germline loops: CDR1 SNHLY, CDR2 FYNNEI. The CDR3 DNA follows: TGTGCCAGCAGTGATTGGCTCCTTAGCTCCTATAATTCACCCCTCCACTTT. This encodes CASSDWLLSSYNSPLHF. The variable domain in full, with the rest retrieved from reference TRBV2 and TRBJ1-6, is EPEVTQTPSHQVTQMGQEVILRCVPISNHLYFYWYRQILGQKVEFLVSFYNNEISEKSEIFDDQFSVERPDGSNFTLKIRSTKLEDSAMYFCASSDWLLSSYNSPLHFGNGTRLTVT.

With respect to this clone: Germline and junction disagree at one end, which may indicate a read error. This chain joins TRBV6-7 and TRBJ2-4, with 7 bases aligning to TRBD1. TRBV6-7 is treated as an ORF (open reading frame) with a function not yet certain. This CDR3 has 13 amino acids. The CDR3 DNA is TGTGCCAGCAGTTACCCGGGACAGCCCGTTCGGGACTTC. Amino acid sequence: CASSYPGQPVRDF.

The V and J genes are TRBV5-5 and TRBJ1-2; 9 bases map to TRBD1. Germline V CDR1 and CDR2: SGHKS, YYEKEE (reference sequence). After removal of 1 base from V and 7 bases from J, the junction contained 2 bases not matched to a gene. CDR3 length: 13 residues. CDR3 loop: CASSLTGGGGYTF. Here the CDR3 DNA reads TGTGCCAGCAGCTTGACAGGGGGCGGTGGCTACACCTTC. Filled out from reference TRBV5-5 and TRBJ1-2, the complete variable domain reads DAGVTQSPTHLIKTRGQQVTLRCSPISGHKSVSWYQQVLGQGPQFIFQYYEKEERGRGNFPDRFSARQFPNYSSELNVNALLLGDSALYLCASSLTGGGGYTFGSGTRLTVV.

This chain joins TRBV9 and TRBJ2-7, with D possibly TRBD1 on 5 matching bases. The V gene lost 0 bases and the J gene lost 4 bases, with 11 bases spanning the gap. CDR3 length: 14 residues. CDR1 is SGDLS, CDR2 YYNGEE, per germline. CDR3 DNA sequence: TGTGCCAGCAGCGTAGCCTGGGGCGCGTACGAGCAGTACTTC. Protein sequence: CASSVAWGAYEQYF.

The rearrangement links TRBV28 to TRBJ1-5; 7 nucleotides align to TRBD1. CDR1 and CDR2 (germline): MDHEN, SYDVKM. This CDR3 has 18 amino acids. After removal of 4 bases from V and 8 bases from J, the junction contained 20 bases not matched to a gene. CDR3 nucleotide sequence: TGTGCCAGCAGTTCCAGGATGGGCAGGGGGGCCAGTGACGAGCCCCAGCATTTT. Translating it yields CASSSRMGRGASDEPQHF. The variable domain in full, completed from reference TRBV28 and TRBJ1-5, reads DVKVTQSSRYLVKRTGEKVFLECVQDMDHENMFWYRQDPGLGLRLIYFSYDVKMKEKGDIPEGYSVSREKKERFSLILESASTNQTSMYLCASSSRMGRGASDEPQHFGDGTRLSIL.

As to this clone: Because it lacks the conserved phenylalanine or tryptophan at the end, this CDR3 is likely a read error. The limits of the CDR3 on the DNA are not certain, so only TCRdb's listed CDR3 is given. This chain links TRBV25-1 with TRBJ2-7; TRBD1, the table's D call, lacks a check against the DNA. Germline assignment: CDR1 MGHDK and CDR2 SYGVNS. The CDR3 totals 14 residues, both ends included. Here the CDR3 reads CASAWSCQGYRLGN.

CDR3 coding DNA: TGTGCCAGCAGCTTGCCCAGCGGTAGCACAGATACGCAGTATTTT. Translation: CASSLPSGSTDTQYF. The chain employs TRBV5-4 and TRBJ2-3; tentatively, D is TRBD2 (5 bases). CDR1 is SGHNT, CDR2 YYREEE, per germline (reference sequence). The V end lost 1 base, the J end lost 0 bases, and 9 bases lay between the germline ends. This CDR3 has 15 amino acids.

There are a few counts of this clone. This sequence joins TRBV28 and TRBJ2-1; D gene uncertain. Trimming removed 7 bases at V and 10 bases at J, with 11 bases between. The CDR3 runs 11 residues. The germline V gene encodes CDR1 MDHEN and CDR2 SYDVKM. The CDR3 region has the DNA TGTGCCAGCAACGTTCTGGGGGAGCAGTTCTTC. It encodes CASNVLGEQFF.

The chain links TRBV6-5 to TRBJ1-6, with unresolved D. Trimming took 2 bases from V and 5 from J, leaving 7 bases between them. The length of the CDR3 is 14 residues. Germline V gene data show CDR1 as MNHEY and CDR2 as SVGAGI. The CDR3 region is CASSYEHDNSPLHF. The CDR3 bases are TGTGCCAGCAGTTACGAACACGATAATTCACCCCTCCACTTT.

This sequence joins TRBV5-1 and TRBJ2-1, with 7 bases matching TRBD2. This CDR3 is 19 amino acids long. The ends lost 4 bases at V and 0 bases at J; junction bases unmatched: 16. The germline V gene has CDR1 SGHRS and CDR2 YFSETQ. In nucleotides, the CDR3 is TGCGCCAGCAGCCCCTTTGGGGGGACGGGAGGTACCTCCTACAATGAGCAGTTCTTC. Amino acid sequence: CASSPFGGTGGTSYNEQFF.

The J gene is TRBJ2-2, the V gene TRBV28, with D possibly being TRBD2 (5 bases). The length of the CDR3 is 14 residues. The V gene's germline CDR1 is MDHEN and CDR2 SYDVKM. V lost 5 bases to trimming and J lost 8 bases, with 15 bases between them. The CDR3 coding sequence is TGTGCCAGCAGTATCCTAGCCGGCCCGGGGGAGCTGTTTTTT. Protein product: CASSILAGPGELFF.

The chain is built from TRBV27 and TRBJ1-2, with 8 bases aligning to TRBD1. The junction had 1 base not matched to a gene; V was cut back by 3 bases and J by 4 bases. The length of the CDR3 is 13 residues. In germline, CDR1 is MNHEY, CDR2 SMNVEV (reference sequence). CDR3 in amino acids: CASSFQGAYGYTF. DNA of the CDR3: TGTGCCAGCAGTTTCCAGGGGGCCTATGGCTACACCTTC.

The chain joins TRBV27 to TRBJ2-1; D is perhaps TRBD1 or TRBD2 (5 bases each). The CDR3 has 16 amino acids. Germline lookup yields CDR1 MNHEY and CDR2 SMNVEV (reference sequence). The V gene lost 5 bases and the J gene lost 7 bases, with 21 bases spanning the gap. In nucleotides, the CDR3 is TGTGCCAGCAGTCCGCTGGGGGAGCCGCAATCGAATGAGCAGTTCTTC. Translation: CASSPLGEPQSNEQFF.

The V gene is TRBV2, the J gene TRBJ2-5; 12 bases agree with TRBD2. The germline V gene encodes CDR1 SNHLY and CDR2 FYNNEI. The CDR3 runs 16 residues. V lost 6 bases, J lost 5 bases, and 10 bases stayed unmatched. CDR3 DNA sequence: TGTGCCAGCAGCTCCCGACTAGCGGGAGCGGGGGAGACCCAGTACTTC. Amino acids: CASSSRLAGAGETQYF. Variable domain in full (rest from reference TRBV2 and TRBJ2-5): EPEVTQTPSHQVTQMGQEVILRCVPISNHLYFYWYRQILGQKVEFLVSFYNNEISEKSEIFDDQFSVERPDGSNFTLKIRSTKLEDSAMYFCASSSRLAGAGETQYFGPGTRLLVL.

This rearrangement joins TRBV11-3 to TRBJ2-3; D gene ambiguous. Germline CDR1 reads SGHNT; CDR2 reads YENEEA. There are 12 residues in the CDR3. V was trimmed by 0 bases and J by 7 bases, leaving 5 bases between them. CDR3 nucleotides: TGTGCCAGCAGCTTAGAATTACATACGCAGTATTTT. Residues: CASSLELHTQYF.

This rearrangement joins TRBV19 to TRBJ1-5, with TRBD1 identical over 8 bases. The CDR3 runs 21 residues. The germline V gene has CDR1 LNHDA and CDR2 SQIVND (reference sequence). J gave up 2 bases and V 8 bases, and 26 bases lay outside the gene matches. This chain's CDR3 is CASSMTLRVTGVTWGNQPQHF. The DNA of the CDR3 is TGTGCCAGTTCCATGACCCTCCGCGTGACAGGGGTGACTTGGGGCAATCAGCCCCAGCATTTT.

The V gene is TRBV27, the J gene TRBJ2-7; D unresolved. The ends were cut back, 0 bases at V and 2 bases at J, with 8 bases in the middle. Germline V lookup: CDR1 MNHEY, CDR2 SMNVEV (reference sequence). The CDR3 extends over 14 amino acids. As DNA, the CDR3 is TGTGCCAGCAGTTTATCACTCCAGCCCTACGAGCAGTACTTC. Protein: CASSLSLQPYEQYF.

This sequence joins TRBV20-1 and TRBJ2-5; D gene unclear. This CDR3 has 11 residues. Germline V gives CDR1 DFQATT, CDR2 SNEGSKA (reference sequence). The V gene lost 3 bases and the J gene lost 7 bases, with 9 bases spanning the gap. This chain's CDR3 is CSARASATQYF. In nucleotides, the CDR3 is TGCAGTGCTAGGGCCTCTGCGACCCAGTACTTC.

The chain combines TRBV19 with TRBJ1-5, with a possible D match to TRBD1 (6 bases). The CDR3 length is 14 residues. From germline, CDR1 is LNHDA and CDR2 SQIVND (reference sequence). V shed 6 bases and J shed 7 bases, with 16 bases lying between them. The CDR3 protein is CASSEGDKSQPQHF. Here the CDR3 DNA reads TGTGCCAGTAGCGAAGGGGACAAGAGCCAGCCCCAGCATTTT.

This chain uses TRBV7-8 with TRBJ2-1; TRBD2 matches at 14 bases. Germline-derived CDR1 and CDR2 are SGHVS and FQNEAQ. Unmatched junction bases numbered 9, after V lost 2 bases and J lost 0 bases. The CDR3 covers 20 residues. The CDR3 region is CASSLSAGLAGEVSYNEQFF. Here the CDR3 DNA reads TGTGCCAGCAGCTTATCGGCGGGACTAGCGGGAGAAGTCTCCTACAATGAGCAGTTCTTC.

The chain joins TRBV4-3 to TRBJ1-2, with D tentatively TRBD1 (6 bases). The V gene's germline CDR1 is LGHNA and CDR2 YSLEER. CDR3 length: 16 residues. Trimming took off 0 bases at V and 0 bases at J, with 11 bases between the two ends. The CDR3 here is CASSQDDRIPNYGYTF. In DNA, the CDR3 is TGCGCCAGCAGCCAAGATGACAGGATCCCTAACTATGGCTACACCTTC.

The chain employs TRBV7-2 and TRBJ1-6, with 8 bases aligning to TRBD1. V was pared by 3 bases and J by 9 bases, with 7 bases of the junction left unmatched. The germline V gene has CDR1 SGHTA and CDR2 FQGNSA. The CDR3 is made up of 15 amino acids. CDR3 nucleotide sequence: TGTGCCAGCAGCTTTGGCCCCAGGGGGCGTTCACCCCTCCACTTT. Translating it yields CASSFGPRGRSPLHF.